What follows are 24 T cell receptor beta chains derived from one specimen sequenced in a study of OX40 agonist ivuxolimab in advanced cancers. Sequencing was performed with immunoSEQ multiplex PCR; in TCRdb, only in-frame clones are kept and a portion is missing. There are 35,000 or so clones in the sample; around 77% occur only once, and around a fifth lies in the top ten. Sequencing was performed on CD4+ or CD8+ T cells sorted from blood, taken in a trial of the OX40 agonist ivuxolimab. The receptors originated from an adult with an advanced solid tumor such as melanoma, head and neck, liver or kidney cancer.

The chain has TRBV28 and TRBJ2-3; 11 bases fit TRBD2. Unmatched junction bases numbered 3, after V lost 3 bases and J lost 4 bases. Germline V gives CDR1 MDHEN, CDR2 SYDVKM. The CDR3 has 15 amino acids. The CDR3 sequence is CASSFVAGGADTQYF. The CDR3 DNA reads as TGTGCCAGCAGTTTTGTAGCGGGAGGGGCAGATACGCAGTATTTT.

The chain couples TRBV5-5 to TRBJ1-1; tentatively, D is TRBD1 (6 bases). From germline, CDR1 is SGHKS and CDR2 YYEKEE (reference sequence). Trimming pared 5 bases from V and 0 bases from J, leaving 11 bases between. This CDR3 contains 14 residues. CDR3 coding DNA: TGTGCCAGCAGTTACCGGGACATGAACACTGAAGCTTTCTTT. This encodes CASSYRDMNTEAFF.

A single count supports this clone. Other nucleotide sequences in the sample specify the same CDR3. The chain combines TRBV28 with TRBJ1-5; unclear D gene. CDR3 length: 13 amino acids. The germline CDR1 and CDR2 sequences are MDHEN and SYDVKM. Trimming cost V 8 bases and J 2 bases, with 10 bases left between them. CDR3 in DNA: TGTGCCAGCGAGCTGTCCCGCAATCAGCCCCAGCATTTT. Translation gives CASELSRNQPQHF.

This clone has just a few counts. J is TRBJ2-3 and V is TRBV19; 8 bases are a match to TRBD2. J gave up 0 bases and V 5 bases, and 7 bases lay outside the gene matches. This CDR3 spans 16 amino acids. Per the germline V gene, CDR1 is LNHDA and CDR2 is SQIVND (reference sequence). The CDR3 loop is CASSPREGVSTDTQYF. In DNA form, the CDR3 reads TGTGCCAGTAGTCCCCGGGAGGGGGTGAGCACAGATACGCAGTATTTT.

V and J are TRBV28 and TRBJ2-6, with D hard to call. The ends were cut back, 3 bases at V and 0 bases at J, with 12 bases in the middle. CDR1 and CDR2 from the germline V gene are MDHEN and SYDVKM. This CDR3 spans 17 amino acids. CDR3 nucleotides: TGTGCCAGCAGTTTGGGCCGACCCGGCTCTGGGGCCAACGTCCTGACTTTC. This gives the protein CASSLGRPGSGANVLTF.

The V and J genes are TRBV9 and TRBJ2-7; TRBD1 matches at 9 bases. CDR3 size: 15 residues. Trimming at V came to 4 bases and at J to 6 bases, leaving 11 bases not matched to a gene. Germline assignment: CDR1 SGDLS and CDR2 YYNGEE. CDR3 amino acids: CASSPGRDRVAEQYF. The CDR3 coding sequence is TGTGCCAGCAGCCCAGGGCGGGACAGGGTAGCCGAGCAGTACTTC.

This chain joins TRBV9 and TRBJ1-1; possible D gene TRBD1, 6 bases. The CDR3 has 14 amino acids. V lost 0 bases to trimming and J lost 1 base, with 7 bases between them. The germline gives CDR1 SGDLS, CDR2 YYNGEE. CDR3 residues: CASSVGTENTEAFF. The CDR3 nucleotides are TGTGCCAGCAGCGTAGGGACAGAGAACACTGAAGCTTTCTTT.

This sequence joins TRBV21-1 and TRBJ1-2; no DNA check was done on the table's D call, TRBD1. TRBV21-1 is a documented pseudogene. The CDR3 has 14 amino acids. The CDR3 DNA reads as TGTGCCAGCAGCCTATTGGGACAGGTGCCTGGCTACACCTTC. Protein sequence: CASSLLGQVPGYTF.

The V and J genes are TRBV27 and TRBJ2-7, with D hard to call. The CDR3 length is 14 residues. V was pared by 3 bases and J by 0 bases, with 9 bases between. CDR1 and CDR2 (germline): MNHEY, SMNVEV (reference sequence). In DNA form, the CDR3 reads TGTGCCAGCAGTTTGAGAGGCCTCTCCTACGAGCAGTACTTC. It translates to CASSLRGLSYEQYF.

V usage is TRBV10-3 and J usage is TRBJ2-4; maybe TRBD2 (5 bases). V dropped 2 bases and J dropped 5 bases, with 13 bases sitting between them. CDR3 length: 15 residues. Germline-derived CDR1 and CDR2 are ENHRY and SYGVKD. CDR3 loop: CAISEEDGEQNIQYF. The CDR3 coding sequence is TGTGCCATCAGTGAGGAGGACGGGGAACAAAACATTCAGTACTTC.

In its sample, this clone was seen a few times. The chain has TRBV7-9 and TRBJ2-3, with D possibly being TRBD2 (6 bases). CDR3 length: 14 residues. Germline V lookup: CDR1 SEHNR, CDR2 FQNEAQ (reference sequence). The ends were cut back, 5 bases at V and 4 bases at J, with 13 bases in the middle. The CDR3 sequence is CASSQLGEADTQYF. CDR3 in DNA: TGTGCCAGCAGCCAACTAGGGGAGGCAGATACGCAGTATTTT.

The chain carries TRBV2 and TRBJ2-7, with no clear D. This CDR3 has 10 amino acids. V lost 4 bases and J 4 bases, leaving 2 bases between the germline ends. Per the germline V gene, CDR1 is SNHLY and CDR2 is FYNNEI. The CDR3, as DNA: TGTGCCAGCAGTGGGTACGAGCAGTACTTC. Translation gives CASSGYEQYF.

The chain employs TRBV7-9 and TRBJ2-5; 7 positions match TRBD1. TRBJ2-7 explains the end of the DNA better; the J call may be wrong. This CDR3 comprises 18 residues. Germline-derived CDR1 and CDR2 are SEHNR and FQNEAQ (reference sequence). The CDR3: CASSSGDSPPFRPYEQYF. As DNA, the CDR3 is TGTGCCAGCAGCTCTGGGGACAGCCCACCTTTCCGCCCCTACGAGCAGTACTTC.

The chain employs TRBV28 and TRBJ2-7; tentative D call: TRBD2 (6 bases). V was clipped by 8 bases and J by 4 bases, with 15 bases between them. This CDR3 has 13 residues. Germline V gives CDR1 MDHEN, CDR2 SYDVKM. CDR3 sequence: CASGGTRQYEQYF. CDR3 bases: TGTGCCAGCGGCGGGACTCGCCAATACGAGCAGTACTTC.

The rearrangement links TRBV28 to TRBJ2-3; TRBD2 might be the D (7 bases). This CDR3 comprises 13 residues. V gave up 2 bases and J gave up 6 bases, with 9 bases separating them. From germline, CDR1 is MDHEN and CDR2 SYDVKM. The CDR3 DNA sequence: TGTGCCAGCAGTTTAGGGGGGGCCGATACGCAGTATTTT. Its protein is CASSLGGADTQYF.

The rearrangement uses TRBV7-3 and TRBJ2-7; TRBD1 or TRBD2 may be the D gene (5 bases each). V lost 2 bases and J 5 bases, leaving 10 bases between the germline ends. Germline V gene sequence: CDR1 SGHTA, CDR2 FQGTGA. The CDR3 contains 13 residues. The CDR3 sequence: CASSLLLGDEQYF. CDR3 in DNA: TGTGCCAGCAGCTTACTTTTGGGGGACGAGCAGTACTTC.

The CDR3 nucleotides read TGTGCCAGCAGACCCGACTACTTCCAAGAGACCCAGTACTTC. This translates into CASRPDYFQETQYF. The gene calls are TRBV6-5 and TRBJ2-5, with D possibly TRBD2 on 5 matching bases. Germline CDR1 is MNHEY and CDR2 is SVGAGI. Trimming cost V 6 bases and J 1 base, with 12 bases left between them. CDR3 length: 14 amino acids.

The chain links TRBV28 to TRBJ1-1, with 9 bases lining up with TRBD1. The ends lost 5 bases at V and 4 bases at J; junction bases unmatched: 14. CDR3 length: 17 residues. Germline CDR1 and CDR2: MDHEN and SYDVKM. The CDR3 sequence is CASSPPGQGAVGTEAFF. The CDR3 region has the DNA TGTGCCAGCAGTCCCCCGGGACAGGGAGCGGTTGGCACTGAAGCTTTCTTT.

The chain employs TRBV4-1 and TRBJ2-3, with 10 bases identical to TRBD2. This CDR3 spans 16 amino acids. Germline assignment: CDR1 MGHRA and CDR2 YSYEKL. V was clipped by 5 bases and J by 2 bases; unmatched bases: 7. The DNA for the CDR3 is TGCGCCAGCAGCTACCTAGCGGGAGTGACCACAGATACGCAGTATTTT. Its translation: CASSYLAGVTTDTQYF.

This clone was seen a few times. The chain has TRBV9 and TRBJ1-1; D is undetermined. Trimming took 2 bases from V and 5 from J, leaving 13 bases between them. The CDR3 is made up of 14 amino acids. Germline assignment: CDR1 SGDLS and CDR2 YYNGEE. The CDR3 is CASSVERVGTEAFF. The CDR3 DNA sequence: TGTGCCAGCAGCGTTGAGAGGGTAGGGACTGAAGCTTTCTTT.

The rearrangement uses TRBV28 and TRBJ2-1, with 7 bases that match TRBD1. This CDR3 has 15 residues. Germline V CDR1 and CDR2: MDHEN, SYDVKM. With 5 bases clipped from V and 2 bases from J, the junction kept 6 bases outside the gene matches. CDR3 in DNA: TGTGCCAGCAGTCCCAACAGGGGTACCTACAATGAGCAGTTCTTC. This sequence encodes CASSPNRGTYNEQFF.

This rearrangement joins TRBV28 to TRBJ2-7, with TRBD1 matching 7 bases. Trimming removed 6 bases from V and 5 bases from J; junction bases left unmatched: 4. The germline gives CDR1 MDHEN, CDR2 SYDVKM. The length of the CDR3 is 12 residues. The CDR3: CASSRDSHEQYF. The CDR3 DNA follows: TGTGCCAGCAGCCGGGACAGCCACGAGCAGTACTTC.

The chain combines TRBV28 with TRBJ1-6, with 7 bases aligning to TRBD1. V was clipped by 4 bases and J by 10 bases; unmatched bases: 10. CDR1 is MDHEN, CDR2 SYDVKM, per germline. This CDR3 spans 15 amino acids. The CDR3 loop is CASSSRQGGWSPLHF. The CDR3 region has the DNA TGTGCCAGCAGTTCCCGACAGGGAGGTTGGTCACCCCTCCACTTT.

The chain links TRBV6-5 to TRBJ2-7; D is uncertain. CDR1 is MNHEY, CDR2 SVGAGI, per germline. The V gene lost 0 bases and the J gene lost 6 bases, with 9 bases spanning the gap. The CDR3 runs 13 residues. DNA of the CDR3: TGTGCCAGCAGTTACTCGTGGGATAGCGAGCAGTACTTC. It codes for CASSYSWDSEQYF.